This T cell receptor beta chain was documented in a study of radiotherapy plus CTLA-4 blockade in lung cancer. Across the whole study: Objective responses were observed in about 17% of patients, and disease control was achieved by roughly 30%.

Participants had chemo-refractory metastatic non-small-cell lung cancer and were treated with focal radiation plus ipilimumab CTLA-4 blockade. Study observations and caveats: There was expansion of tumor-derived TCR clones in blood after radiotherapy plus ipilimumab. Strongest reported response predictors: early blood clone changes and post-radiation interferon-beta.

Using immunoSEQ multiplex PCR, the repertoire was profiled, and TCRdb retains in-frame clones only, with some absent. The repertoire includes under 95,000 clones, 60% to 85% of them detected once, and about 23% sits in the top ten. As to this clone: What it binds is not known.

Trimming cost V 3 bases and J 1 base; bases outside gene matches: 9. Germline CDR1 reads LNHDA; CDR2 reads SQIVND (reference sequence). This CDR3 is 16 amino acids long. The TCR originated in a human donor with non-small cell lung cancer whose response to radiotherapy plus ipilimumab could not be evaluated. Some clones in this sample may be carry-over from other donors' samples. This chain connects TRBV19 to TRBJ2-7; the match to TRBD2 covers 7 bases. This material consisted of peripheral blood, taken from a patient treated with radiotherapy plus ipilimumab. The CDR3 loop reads CASSIGGGGGSYEQYF. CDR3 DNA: TGTGCCAGTAGTATCGGCGGGGGAGGTGGTTCCTACGAGCAGTACTTC.